Given below is one T cell receptor beta chain in context. TCRdb's table, derived via immunoSEQ multiplex PCR, lists solely in-frame clones and lacks some. In the table there are roughly 100,000 clones, 90% of which are singletons. The source of the sample is a study of OX40 agonist ivuxolimab in advanced cancers. Study in general: Partial responses, seen in three patients, involved one hepatocellular carcinoma and two cutaneous melanomas.

The sample was CD4+ or CD8+ T cells sorted from blood, taken in a trial of the OX40 agonist ivuxolimab. The source is an adult with an advanced solid tumor such as melanoma, head and neck, liver or kidney cancer.

Written as DNA, the CDR3 is TGTGCCCTTCGGCCGGGCACAGATACGCAGTATTTT. Translation: CALRPGTDTQYF. V is TRBV30 and J is TRBJ2-3; D not resolved. CDR3 length equals 12 residues. V lost 8 bases and J 1 base, leaving 10 bases between the germline ends. Germline V lookup: CDR1 GTSNPN, CDR2 SVGIG (reference sequence). The full variable domain, rest sourced from reference TRBV30 and TRBJ2-3, is SQTIHQWPATLVQPVGSPLSLECTVEGTSNPNLYWYRQAAGRGLQLLFYSVGIGQISSEVPQNLSASRPQDRQFILSSKKLLLSDSGFYLCALRPGTDTQYFGPGTRLTVL.